The 14 T cell receptor beta chains given below trace back to one sample, sequenced in a study of response to subunit inactivated influenza vaccine. TCRdb re-called the RT-PCR reads through MiXCR, storing one row per CDR3 protein. This table holds about 310,000 distinct CDR3 sequences, roughly 22% found once. The specimen was PBMCs from blood, collected 21 months after vaccination. The receptor source for this set is a man aged 45 to 75 who received an inactivated influenza vaccine.

In its sample, this clonotype was seen a few times. The chain carries TRBV28 and TRBJ1-1, with D perhaps matching TRBD1 (5 bases). The CDR3 extends over 15 amino acids. V gave up 6 bases and J gave up 4 bases, with 18 bases separating them. From germline, CDR1 is MDHEN and CDR2 SYDVKM. This chain's CDR3 is CASRSAGGFGTEAFF. The DNA of the CDR3 is TGTGCCAGCAGATCAGCGGGGGGGTTCGGCACTGAAGCTTTCTTT.

J is TRBJ2-1 and V is TRBV4-1, with TRBD1 matching 8 bases. Germline lookup yields CDR1 MGHRA and CDR2 YSYEKL. V dropped 4 bases and J dropped 7; count of bases not matched to a gene: 9. This CDR3 is 15 amino acids long. CDR3 amino acids: CASSPQGQAWNEQFF. The CDR3 DNA follows: TGCGCCAGCAGCCCCCAGGGACAGGCCTGGAATGAGCAGTTCTTC.

At least ten counts were recorded for this clonotype. The chain couples TRBV27 to TRBJ1-1; D is ambiguous. V was trimmed by 6 bases and J by 0 bases, leaving 17 bases between them. Germline lookup yields CDR1 MNHEY and CDR2 SMNVEV (reference sequence). The CDR3 is 16 amino acids. CDR3 bases: TGTGCCAGCAGCCCCACCGTAGCGACGATGAACACTGAAGCTTTCTTT. This gives the protein CASSPTVATMNTEAFF.

The chain employs TRBV6-2 or TRBV6-3 and TRBJ1-3, with 7 bases identical to TRBD1. Germline CDR1 MNHEY, CDR2 SVGEGT. V trimming: 6 bases; J trimming: 6 bases; junction bases outside the gene matches: 14. The CDR3 loop spans 16 amino acids. The CDR3: CASRPTGTVDENTIYF. In DNA form, the CDR3 reads TGTGCCAGCAGGCCGACCGGGACAGTCGACGAAAACACCATATATTTT.

The rearrangement joins TRBV12-3 or TRBV12-4 to TRBJ1-6; tentatively, D is TRBD1 (5 bases). V lost 6 bases and J lost 7, with 16 bases in between. CDR3 size: 15 residues. CDR3 bases: TGTGCCAGCAGACCCGCGGCAGGGTGGAATTCACCCCTCCACTTT. Translation: CASRPAAGWNSPLHF.

V is TRBV10-3 and J is TRBJ2-4; tentatively, D is TRBD2 (5 bases). This CDR3 has 15 amino acids. Germline V gene data show CDR1 as ENHRY and CDR2 as SYGVKD. V lost 3 bases and J lost 0, with 9 bases in between. The CDR3 loop reads CAISDTAGAKNIQYF. DNA of the CDR3: TGTGCCATCAGTGATACTGCGGGAGCCAAAAACATTCAGTACTTC.

For the CDR3, the DNA is TGTGCCAGCAGTTTCCATCGGGGCCATCAGGGAAACACCATATATTTT. The encoded protein is CASSFHRGHQGNTIYF. J is TRBJ1-3 and V is TRBV27; D is perhaps TRBD1 (5 bases). Germline V gene data show CDR1 as MNHEY and CDR2 as SMNVEV (reference sequence). The CDR3 is made up of 16 amino acids. Trimming took off 3 bases at V and 4 bases at J, with 16 bases between the two ends.

There are many counts of this clonotype. V and J are TRBV20-1 and TRBJ1-5, with a tentative D call TRBD1 (6 bases). Trimming cost V 3 bases and J 3 bases, with 9 bases left between them. Germline V gene lookup returns CDR1 DFQATT and CDR2 SNEGSKA (reference sequence). This CDR3 contains 13 residues. The CDR3 coding sequence is TGCAGTGCTAGGGCAGGGGACAATCAGCCCCAGCATTTT. It specifies CSARAGDNQPQHF.

The rearrangement joins TRBV6-1 to TRBJ1-5, with a weak D call TRBD1 (5 bases). The V end lost 7 bases, the J end lost 7 bases, and 14 bases lay between the germline ends. Germline V gene lookup returns CDR1 MNHNS and CDR2 SASEGT. This CDR3 region has 13 residues. Written as DNA, the CDR3 is TGTGCCAGCACCGGAGCGGGGGTGCAGCCCCAGCATTTT. It codes for CASTGAGVQPQHF.

There are a few counts of this clonotype. The V gene is TRBV5-1, the J gene TRBJ1-1; 8 positions agree with TRBD1. The length of the CDR3 is 15 residues. Germline CDR1 SGHRS, CDR2 YFSETQ. The ends lost 6 bases at V and 5 bases at J; junction bases unmatched: 12. The CDR3 loop reads CASTPRVDRVTEAFF. CDR3 nucleotides: TGCGCCAGCACCCCCCGGGTGGACAGGGTTACTGAAGCTTTCTTT.

The chain employs TRBV7-6 and TRBJ2-5, with D unresolved. Trimming stripped 6 bases from V and 1 base from J, with 9 bases between. CDR1 SGHVS and CDR2 FNYEAQ come from the germline V gene. The CDR3 consists of 13 residues. In DNA form, the CDR3 reads TGTGCCAGCAGTCGAAGGTTCCAAGAGACCCAGTACTTC. Amino acids: CASSRRFQETQYF. The variable domain in full, with the rest retrieved from reference TRBV7-6 and TRBJ2-5, is GAGVSQSPRYKVTKRGQDVALRCDPISGHVSLYWYRQALGQGPEFLTYFNYEAQQDKSGLPNDRFSAERPEGSISTLTIQRTEQRDSAMYRCASSRRFQETQYFGPGTRLLVL.

The CDR3, as DNA: TGTGCCAGCAGCGCAGATCCACAGGGTAGAGCTTTCTTT. Translating it yields CASSADPQGRAFF. V usage is TRBV9 and J usage is TRBJ1-1; D is perhaps TRBD1 (6 bases). CDR3 length equals 13 residues. Germline CDR1 is SGDLS and CDR2 is YYNGEE. The V gene lost 3 bases and the J gene lost 10 bases, with 16 bases spanning the gap.

This CDR3 reads CASNFGGSTNEKLFF. CDR3 sequence (DNA): TGCGCCAGCAACTTCGGGGGGTCAACTAATGAAAAACTGTTTTTT. The J gene is TRBJ1-4, the V gene TRBV5-1; possibly TRBD1 for D (5 bases). The CDR3 has 15 residues. Germline V lookup: CDR1 SGHRS, CDR2 YFSETQ. Deletions cut 6 bases from V and 0 bases from J, with 12 bases between.

This chain connects TRBV4-1 to TRBJ1-5; D is unresolved. This CDR3 is built from 14 residues. With 1 base removed from V and 4 bases from J, the gap between germline ends came to 8 bases. Germline V gives CDR1 MGHRA, CDR2 YSYEKL. CDR3 nucleotide sequence: TGCGCCAGCAGCCAAGTTGGGGAAAATCAGCCCCAGCATTTT. Its protein is CASSQVGENQPQHF.